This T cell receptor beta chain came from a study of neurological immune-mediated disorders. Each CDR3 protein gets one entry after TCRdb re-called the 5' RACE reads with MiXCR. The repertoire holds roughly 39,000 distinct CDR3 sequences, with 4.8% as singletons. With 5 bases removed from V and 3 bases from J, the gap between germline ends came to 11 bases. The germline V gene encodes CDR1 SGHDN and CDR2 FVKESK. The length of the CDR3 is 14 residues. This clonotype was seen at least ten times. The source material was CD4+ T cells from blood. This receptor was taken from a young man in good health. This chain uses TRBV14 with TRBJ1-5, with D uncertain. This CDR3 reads CASSLTATNQPQHF. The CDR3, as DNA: TGTGCCAGCAGCTTGACGGCGACCAATCAGCCCCAGCATTTT.